The present entry profiles one T cell receptor (beta chain) with its context. Its specificity is unknown. The CDR3 contains 15 residues. CDR1 SEHNR and CDR2 FQNEAQ come from the germline V gene (reference sequence). V lost 10 bases and J lost 8, with 24 bases in between. This specimen comes from a study of graft-versus-host responses after intestinal transplantation. Profiling relied on immunoSEQ multiplex PCR, and the TCRdb table lists in-frame clones only, not all of them. The sample holds roughly 120,000 clones; approximately 90% are singletons and the top ten take roughly 0.2%. This chain links TRBV7-9 with TRBJ2-1; TRBD1 might be the D (6 bases). This receptor was identified in a human donor who received an intestinal transplant. Sequencing was performed on unstimulated CD4+ T cells sorted from spleen or lymph node cells, taken before intestinal transplant. The CDR3 loop reads CATTLGAVQGHEQFF. CDR3 sequence (DNA): TGTGCCACCACCCTGGGGGCCGTCCAGGGACATGAGCAGTTCTTC. The complete variable domain, with remaining parts taken from reference TRBV7-9 and TRBJ2-1, reads DTGVSQNPRHKITKRGQNVTFRCDPISEHNRLYWYRQTLGQGPEFLTYFQNEAQLEKSRLLSDRFSAERPKGSFSTLEIQRTEQGDSAMYLCATTLGAVQGHEQFFGPGTRLTVL.